The source of this T cell receptor beta chain is a study of blood T cells in healthy people across ages. There were healthy Caucasian individuals from Russia, aged about 6 to 90, serving as donors. Isolation of PBMCs gave at least 6 million cells per sample. Whole-study findings and limits: Not knowing donor CMV status may have confounded expanded clonotype changes. Naive CD4+ cell counts and diversity both ran higher in long-lived than in aged donors.

A second PCR, run for roughly 7 to 11 cycles, used a sample-barcoded 5' primer plus a J-beta primer mix. TCRdb reprocessed the 5' RACE reads via MiXCR and lists one record per CDR3 protein. The table includes about 760,000 distinct CDR3 sequences, roughly three fifths detected once. CDR3 length: 13 residues. The V segment lost 6 bases and the J segment 7 bases; nucleotides outside the gene matches: 8. Germline V gene data show CDR1 as SNHLY and CDR2 as FYNNEI. For this clonotype: The antigen is unknown.

The sequence came from a man aged 40-50 years in good health. The chain joins TRBV2 to TRBJ1-2; 7 bases match TRBD1. Sequencing used blood. The CDR3 DNA reads TGTGCCAGCAGCTTAACAGGGGAAAGTGGCTACACCTTC. It yields the protein CASSLTGESGYTF. The entire variable domain, with the rest obtained from reference TRBV2 and TRBJ1-2, is as follows: EPEVTQTPSHQVTQMGQEVILRCVPISNHLYFYWYRQILGQKVEFLVSFYNNEISEKSEIFDDQFSVERPDGSNFTLKIRSTKLEDSAMYFCASSLTGESGYTFGSGTRLTVV.